Presented here are 18 T cell receptor beta chains from one specimen sequenced in a study of cytomegalovirus exposure and HLA in healthy donors. Clones were read by immunoSEQ multiplex PCR, and TCRdb kept only the in-frame ones, dropping some. This sample has approximately 260,000 clones, with about 90% found just once. Sample: PBMCs. Source of these receptors: a woman between 25 and 40 years old in good health and CMV-seropositive.

The gene calls are TRBV28 and TRBJ2-6; 7 bases map to TRBD1. V shed 2 bases, J shed 0 bases, and the junction held 19 bases outside the gene matches. Germline V CDR1 and CDR2: MDHEN, SYDVKM. This CDR3 is built from 22 residues. CDR3 region: CASSLGSSGTALSYSGANVLTF. The CDR3, as DNA: TGTGCCAGCAGTTTAGGATCCTCCGGGACAGCTCTCTCCTACTCTGGGGCCAACGTCCTGACTTTC.

The chain combines TRBV14 with TRBJ2-7; 10 bases are a match to TRBD1. The CDR3 is 15 residues long. Per germline, CDR1 SGHDN and CDR2 FVKESK. J was trimmed by 5 bases and V by 2 bases; bases with no gene match: 6. CDR3 DNA sequence: TGTGCCAGCAGCCAACCCGGGACAGGGGAGGACGAGCAGTACTTC. It yields the protein CASSQPGTGEDEQYF.

CDR3 residues: CASSFPVPNYGYTF. The CDR3, as DNA: TGTGCCAGCAGCTTTCCAGTGCCCAACTATGGCTACACCTTC. The V gene is TRBV7-2, the J gene TRBJ1-2; unclear D gene. The CDR3 runs 14 residues. The V end was cut by 3 bases, the J end by 2 bases, with 10 bases between. Germline values: CDR1 SGHTA, CDR2 FQGNSA.

The chain is built from TRBV19 and TRBJ2-7, with 10 bases aligning to TRBD1. Per the germline V gene, CDR1 is LNHDA and CDR2 is SQIVND (reference sequence). V shed 1 base and J 4 bases; nucleotides not matched to a gene: 7. The CDR3 sequence is 16 residues long. The DNA of the CDR3 is TGTGCCAGTAGTATAGTTATCGGGGACAGGGGTTACGAGCAGTACTTC. Protein: CASSIVIGDRGYEQYF.

The chain combines TRBV11-3 with TRBJ2-2; D is perhaps TRBD2 (7 bases). V was trimmed by 4 bases and J by 4 bases, leaving 13 bases between them. CDR3 length: 15 amino acids. Germline loops: CDR1 SGHNT, CDR2 YENEEA. In DNA, the CDR3 is TGTGCCAGCAGCTCCCGGGGAGGGGGCACCGGGGAGCTGTTTTTT. Encoded protein: CASSSRGGGTGELFF.

The chain links TRBV2 to TRBJ1-2; D is possibly TRBD1 (6 bases). CDR1 is SNHLY and CDR2 is FYNNEI in the germline V gene. CDR3 length equals 12 residues. Trimming stripped 11 bases from V and 7 bases from J, with 17 bases between. The CDR3 loop reads CAGRTDYFGYTF. The CDR3 DNA is TGTGCCGGCCGGACAGATTATTTTGGCTACACCTTC.

The J gene is TRBJ1-1, the V gene TRBV30; D is perhaps TRBD1 (5 bases). The CDR3 spans 13 residues. The V and J ends lost 2 bases and 6 bases respectively, with 13 bases between them. The germline gives CDR1 GTSNPN, CDR2 SVGIG (reference sequence). CDR3 DNA sequence: TGTGCCTGGAGTCGGCAGGGTAACCCTGAAGCTTTCTTT. Its protein is CAWSRQGNPEAFF.

The chain is built from TRBV10-3 and TRBJ2-7; 7 bases line up with TRBD1. The V segment lost 3 bases and the J segment 6 bases; nucleotides outside the gene matches: 11. The CDR3 runs to 15 residues. Per the germline V gene, CDR1 is ENHRY and CDR2 is SYGVKD. CDR3 nucleotides: TGTGCCATCAGTGACCCCGACAGGGCGGTGGTCGAGCAGTACTTC. It translates to CAISDPDRAVVEQYF.

Only one count was recorded for this clone. J is TRBJ2-3 and V is TRBV5-6; 8 bases match TRBD2. Looked up from germline, CDR1 is SGHDT and CDR2 is YYEEEE. Germline trimming cut 4 bases from V and 3 bases from J; bases unmatched to any gene: 7. The CDR3 totals 15 residues. The CDR3, as DNA: TGTGCCAGCAGCAGAGCGGGAGTAGTGACAGATACGCAGTATTTT. Its translation is CASSRAGVVTDTQYF. The variable domain in full, with the rest retrieved from reference TRBV5-6 and TRBJ2-3, is DAGVTQSPTHLIKTRGQQVTLRCSPKSGHDTVSWYQQALGQGPQFIFQYYEEEERQRGNFPDRFSGHQFPNYSSELNVNALLLGDSALYLCASSRAGVVTDTQYFGPGTRLTVL.

This clone was recorded a few times. The V call is TRBV2, the J call TRBJ1-2, with 7 bases lining up with TRBD1. This CDR3 has 14 amino acids. CDR1 SNHLY and CDR2 FYNNEI come from the germline V gene. V lost 6 bases and J lost 5; bases outside the gene matches: 9. The CDR3 DNA is TGTGCCAGCAGCCGTCGACAGGGTGAATATGGCTACACCTTC. Protein: CASSRRQGEYGYTF.

The V call is TRBV7-7, the J call TRBJ2-3; weak D call: TRBD2 (5 bases). The CDR3 is made up of 16 amino acids. Trimming cost V 10 bases and J 4 bases, with 24 bases left between them. Germline assignment: CDR1 SSHAT and CDR2 FNYEAQ (reference sequence). The CDR3 is CATVALAGVSSDTQYF. CDR3 nucleotides: TGTGCCACCGTCGCCCTAGCAGGAGTAAGCTCAGATACGCAGTATTTT. Combining the CDR3 with reference TRBV7-7 and TRBJ2-3 gives the whole variable domain GAGVSQSPRYKVTKRGQDVTLRCDPISSHATLYWYQQALGQGPEFLTYFNYEAQPDKSGLPSDRFSAERPEGSISTLTIQRTEQRDSAMYRCATVALAGVSSDTQYFGPGTRLTVL.

The V gene is TRBV5-1, the J gene TRBJ2-1; D may be TRBD1 (5 bases). The CDR3 extends over 12 amino acids. Germline values: CDR1 SGHRS, CDR2 YFSETQ. Trimming stripped 2 bases from V and 6 bases from J, with 6 bases between. This CDR3 is CASSLGVNEQFF. The CDR3 DNA follows: TGCGCCAGCAGCTTAGGGGTCAATGAGCAGTTCTTC.

This chain connects TRBV28 to TRBJ2-7, with 7 bases identical to TRBD1. J gave up 5 bases and V 2 bases, and 3 bases lay outside the gene matches. CDR3 length: 13 residues. Germline CDR1 reads MDHEN; CDR2 reads SYDVKM. The DNA of the CDR3 is TGTGCCAGCAGTTTAGGACAGGTTAACGAGCAGTACTTC. Its protein is CASSLGQVNEQYF.

The chain joins TRBV11-3 to TRBJ2-1; D is uncertain. Trimming stripped 2 bases from V and 10 bases from J, with 15 bases between. Germline V gene lookup returns CDR1 SGHNT and CDR2 YENEEA. The CDR3 length is 14 residues. The CDR3 DNA follows: TGTGCCAGCAGCTTAATTGGCCATTCCCAGGAGCAGTTCTTC. Translated: CASSLIGHSQEQFF.

This clone was observed once. The V call is TRBV4-1, the J call TRBJ2-7; tentatively, D is TRBD1 (6 bases). Germline V gene sequence: CDR1 MGHRA, CDR2 YSYEKL. The V end was cut by 0 bases, the J end by 2 bases, with 8 bases between. The CDR3 has 14 amino acids. The DNA of the CDR3 is TGCGCCAGCAGCCAAGAGCAGGGGCCCTACGAGCAGTACTTC. Translating it yields CASSQEQGPYEQYF.

The chain has TRBV4-1 and TRBJ1-1; a possible D gene is TRBD1 (6 bases). The CDR3 consists of 14 residues. The V gene's germline CDR1 is MGHRA and CDR2 YSYEKL. The V end lost 7 bases, the J end lost 1 base, and 13 bases lay between the germline ends. DNA of the CDR3: TGCGCCAGCACCCGGGACATAGCGAACACTGAAGCTTTCTTT. Amino acids: CASTRDIANTEAFF.

The chain carries TRBV25-1 and TRBJ2-3; TRBD2 matches at 10 bases. The J segment lost 4 bases and the V segment lost 5 bases, leaving 12 bases of the junction unmatched. Per the germline V gene, CDR1 is MGHDK and CDR2 is SYGVNS. CDR3 length: 17 residues. This CDR3 is CASSSGRTSGFADTQYF. The CDR3 coding sequence is TGTGCCAGCAGTTCAGGACGGACTAGCGGATTCGCAGATACGCAGTATTTT.

The chain is built from TRBV5-1 and TRBJ2-1, with 11 positions matching TRBD1. After removal of 8 bases from V and 8 bases from J, the junction contained 9 bases not matched to a gene. Germline V gene data show CDR1 as SGHRS and CDR2 as YFSETQ. This CDR3 comprises 14 residues. CDR3 sequence (DNA): TGCGCCAGTCTGCCGGGACAGGGGGGGGATGAGCAGTTCTTC. Amino acid sequence: CASLPGQGGDEQFF.